One and the same sample provided the 29 T cell receptor beta chains below, sequenced in a study of CD8 T cells in Susac syndrome (dated by TCRdb to between 2018 and 2020). The receptor library was made with the immunoSEQ multiplex PCR assay. RNA was extracted using the RNeasy kit, and about 0.45 to 1 microgram was reverse transcribed with random hexamers. In-frame beta chains were kept once TCRdb had trimmed the public reads at Q25 with fastp and called clones with MiXCR. Under each unique CDR3 protein, matching rows form one entry showing the most common genes and DNA. For this sample there are hundreds of thousands of distinct CDR3 sequences; more than 70% appear just once. The top ten constitute more than 0.09% of the sample. Sequencing was performed on CD8+ T cells from PBMCs. These TCRs come from a human donor with multiple sclerosis.

This rearrangement joins TRBV12-3 or TRBV12-4 to TRBJ2-7; maybe TRBD2 (6 bases). The V and J ends lost 4 bases and 6 bases respectively, with 13 bases between them. The CDR3 has 13 residues. CDR3 coding DNA: TGTGCCAGCAGTTGGACTACCCCCCCCGAGCAGTACTTC. It encodes CASSWTTPPEQYF.

The gene calls are TRBV4-2 and TRBJ1-3; D is unclear. The V and J ends lost 4 bases and 0 bases respectively, with 10 bases between them. The CDR3 runs to 15 residues. In germline, CDR1 is LGHNA, CDR2 YNFKEQ. The CDR3 bases are TGTGCCAGCAGCCCGACTGATTACTCTGGAAACACCATATATTTT. Protein sequence: CASSPTDYSGNTIYF.

The CDR3 loop is CASSIGTDQLNTGELFF. CDR3 DNA: TGTGCCAGTAGTATAGGGACGGATCAACTGAACACCGGGGAGCTGTTTTTT. The V and J genes are TRBV19 and TRBJ2-2; D call uncertain. This CDR3 is built from 17 residues. Trimming left V 1 base short and J 1 base short, with 13 bases between. The V gene's germline CDR1 is LNHDA and CDR2 SQIVND (reference sequence).

This chain uses TRBV5-4 with TRBJ1-1, with 7 bases fitting TRBD1. The V gene end was trimmed by 4 bases and the J gene end by 5 bases; junction bases not matched to a gene: 8. The CDR3 covers 14 residues. Per the germline V gene, CDR1 is SGHNT and CDR2 is YYREEE (reference sequence). The CDR3 protein is CASSPDRFGTEAFF. Here the CDR3 DNA reads TGTGCCAGCAGCCCGGACAGGTTCGGGACTGAAGCTTTCTTT. Complete variable domain (other parts from reference TRBV5-4 and TRBJ1-1): ETGVTQSPTHLIKTRGQQVTLRCSSQSGHNTVSWYQQALGQGPQFIFQYYREEENGRGNFPPRFSGLQFPNYSSELNVNALELDDSALYLCASSPDRFGTEAFFGQGTRLTVV.

The chain is built from TRBV27 and TRBJ1-2, with D unresolved. V was clipped by 0 bases and J by 6 bases, with 14 bases between them. CDR1 is MNHEY, CDR2 SMNVEV, per germline (reference sequence). The CDR3 sequence is 15 residues long. CDR3 residues: CASSLSGIPPHGYTF. CDR3 in DNA: TGTGCCAGCAGTTTATCGGGGATTCCCCCCCATGGCTACACCTTC.

This clonotype was seen only once. V gene TRBV5-6 combines with J gene TRBJ1-5; D gene uncertain. The CDR3 has 15 amino acids. V was cut by 2 bases and J by 0 bases, with 9 bases left in between. CDR1 and CDR2 from the germline V gene are SGHDT and YYEEEE. CDR3 DNA sequence: TGTGCCAGCAGCTTCTCACAAAATAGCAATCAGCCCCAGCATTTT. It yields the protein CASSFSQNSNQPQHF.

The rearrangement links TRBV4-1 to TRBJ1-1; D not resolved. V gave up 3 bases and J gave up 7 bases, with 12 bases separating them. Germline V gives CDR1 MGHRA, CDR2 YSYEKL. The CDR3 covers 13 residues. The CDR3 DNA reads TGCGCCAGCAGCCAGTTGTTAGAGCTTGAAGCTTTCTTT. This translates into CASSQLLELEAFF.

The chain uses TRBV20-1 and TRBJ1-6, with D hard to call. Trimming stripped 2 bases from V and 0 bases from J, with 11 bases between. The CDR3 has 16 amino acids. The germline V gene encodes CDR1 DFQATT and CDR2 SNEGSKA (reference sequence). The CDR3 spells CSARPIESSYNSPLHF. CDR3 bases: TGCAGTGCTAGACCAATCGAAAGCTCCTATAATTCACCCCTCCACTTT.

This CDR3 reads CASSQNLNYGYTF. CDR3 sequence (DNA): TGTGCCAGCAGCCAAAACCTAAACTATGGCTACACCTTC. The V gene is TRBV3-1, the J gene TRBJ1-2, with D unresolved. The V end lost 2 bases, the J end lost 2 bases, and 6 bases lay between the germline ends. The CDR3 has 13 amino acids. Germline CDR1 and CDR2: LGHDT and YNNKEL (reference sequence).

The chain employs TRBV5-6 and TRBJ2-7; 15 bases match TRBD2. The V segment lost 0 bases and the J segment 6 bases; nucleotides outside the gene matches: 1. Looked up from germline, CDR1 is SGHDT and CDR2 is YYEEEE. The CDR3 has 15 amino acids. The CDR3 DNA reads as TGTGCCAGCAGCTTGGGGACTAGCGGGAGGGGCGAGCAGTACTTC. It translates to CASSLGTSGRGEQYF.

The gene calls are TRBV6-5 and TRBJ1-1; D may be TRBD1 (6 bases). Germline V gene data show CDR1 as MNHEY and CDR2 as SVGAGI. This CDR3 has 16 residues. Trimming removed 2 bases at V and 8 bases at J, with 21 bases between. The CDR3 sequence is CASSYLTQQGPVEAFF. The CDR3 DNA sequence: TGTGCCAGCAGTTACCTCACCCAACAGGGCCCCGTCGAAGCTTTCTTT.

V gene TRBV6-5 combines with J gene TRBJ1-3, with D perhaps matching TRBD1 (6 bases). V was pared by 6 bases and J by 9 bases, with 15 bases between. This CDR3 has 13 amino acids. From germline, CDR1 is MNHEY and CDR2 SVGAGI. In nucleotides, the CDR3 is TGTGCCAGCAGCAACTGGCTCAGGGGCACCATATATTTT. This sequence encodes CASSNWLRGTIYF.

Only a few counts were recorded for this clonotype. J is TRBJ2-1 and V is TRBV9; TRBD1 aligns across 8 bases. The CDR3 runs 14 residues. Germline CDR1 reads SGDLS; CDR2 reads YYNGEE. The V segment lost 4 bases and the J segment 7 bases; nucleotides outside the gene matches: 7. The CDR3, as DNA: TGTGCCAGCAGCTCCTGGACAGGGATAAATGAGCAGTTCTTC. Its translation: CASSSWTGINEQFF. The full variable domain, its missing parts supplied by reference TRBV9 and TRBJ2-1, is DSGVTQTPKHLITATGQRVTLRCSPRSGDLSVYWYQQSLDQGLQFLIQYYNGEERAKGNILERFSAQQFPDLHSELNLSSLELGDSALYFCASSSWTGINEQFFGPGTRLTVL.

The genes are TRBV14 and TRBJ2-7, with D perhaps matching TRBD2 (7 bases). Deletions cut 4 bases from V and 11 bases from J, with 15 bases between. CDR1 and CDR2 from the germline V gene are SGHDN and FVKESK. The length of the CDR3 is 12 residues. The CDR3 coding sequence is TGTGCCAGCAGCCGGGGGGGCGCATGGGAGTACTTC. Translating gives CASSRGGAWEYF.

The table lists this clonotype with a count of one. The gene calls are TRBV7-9 and TRBJ2-7; 9 bases map to TRBD2. The CDR3 loop spans 16 amino acids. J lost 3 bases, V lost 5 bases, and 11 bases had no gene match. CDR1 is SEHNR and CDR2 is FQNEAQ in the germline V gene (reference sequence). The CDR3 loop reads CASSGFSGREGYEQYF. DNA for the CDR3: TGTGCCAGCAGCGGATTCTCCGGGCGGGAGGGCTACGAGCAGTACTTC.

This clonotype was recorded a few times. The V and J genes are TRBV30 and TRBJ1-1, with 9 nucleotides matching TRBD1. Germline trimming cut 4 bases from V and 3 bases from J; bases unmatched to any gene: 3. The germline CDR1 and CDR2 sequences are GTSNPN and SVGIG (reference sequence). The CDR3 totals 13 residues. CDR3 bases: TGTGCCTGGAACAGGGGGCAGGACACTGAAGCTTTCTTT. It codes for CAWNRGQDTEAFF.

V usage is TRBV9 and J usage is TRBJ2-3, with unresolved D. The germline gives CDR1 SGDLS, CDR2 YYNGEE. V was trimmed by 0 bases and J by 4 bases, leaving 12 bases between them. The CDR3 runs to 15 residues. The CDR3 DNA reads as TGTGCCAGCAGCGTAGAGGGTGTGCCCCCAGATACGCAGTATTTT. It yields the protein CASSVEGVPPDTQYF.

The CDR3 nucleotides read TGTGCCAGCAGCAAGACAGGACAGGGCCCCGAGGGGTACGAGCAGTACTTC. Protein product: CASSKTGQGPEGYEQYF. The rearrangement uses TRBV7-9 and TRBJ2-7; TRBD1 matches 8 bases. The V gene end was trimmed by 5 bases and the J gene end by 4 bases; junction bases not matched to a gene: 16. CDR1 SEHNR and CDR2 FQNEAQ come from the germline V gene (reference sequence). This CDR3 spans 17 amino acids.

The chain links TRBV2 to TRBJ1-1; possible D gene TRBD1, 5 bases. V was shortened by 6 bases and J by 0 bases, with 17 bases between the two germline ends. The CDR3 totals 16 residues. Looked up from germline, CDR1 is SNHLY and CDR2 is FYNNEI. CDR3 protein: CASRGVAAGMNTEAFF. CDR3 coding DNA: TGTGCCAGCAGGGGGGTGGCGGCAGGTATGAACACTGAAGCTTTCTTT.

The rearrangement uses TRBV5-4 and TRBJ2-1; maybe TRBD2 (5 bases). The CDR3 consists of 15 residues. Trimming cost V 0 bases and J 6 bases, with 13 bases left between them. The germline CDR1 and CDR2 sequences are SGHNT and YYREEE (reference sequence). CDR3 DNA sequence: TGTGCCAGCAGCTTGGTCGGGGATTGGTCCAATGAGCAGTTCTTC. Amino acids: CASSLVGDWSNEQFF.

This chain joins TRBV7-8 and TRBJ2-2; TRBD2 matches at 9 bases. CDR3 length: 16 residues. Germline V lookup: CDR1 SGHVS, CDR2 FQNEAQ. The J segment lost 2 bases and the V segment lost 5 bases, leaving 6 bases of the junction unmatched. CDR3 nucleotide sequence: TGTGCCAGCAGCCACGGACTAGCGAGCAACACCGGGGAGCTGTTTTTT. Translated: CASSHGLASNTGELFF.

DNA of the CDR3: TGTGCCAGCAGTCCCGGGACGAGCGGGGAGCTGTTTTTT. Amino acids: CASSPGTSGELFF. The J gene is TRBJ2-2, the V gene TRBV6-1; D tentatively reads TRBD1 or TRBD2 (5 bases each). V was cut by 5 bases and J by 7 bases, with 11 bases left in between. Germline CDR1 reads MNHNS; CDR2 reads SASEGT. CDR3 length equals 13 residues.

This chain uses TRBV12-3 or TRBV12-4 with TRBJ1-1; D call uncertain. V gave up 4 bases and J gave up 1 base, with 10 bases separating them. The CDR3 is 14 residues long. In nucleotides, the CDR3 is TGTGCCAGCAGTTCAGAAGTTAAGAACACTGAAGCTTTCTTT. Translated: CASSSEVKNTEAFF.

The rearrangement uses TRBV6-6 and TRBJ2-7, with TRBD2 matching over 14 bases. Germline V lookup: CDR1 MNHNY, CDR2 SVGAGI (reference sequence). After removal of 5 bases from V and 2 bases from J, the junction contained 2 bases not matched to a gene. This CDR3 is built from 15 residues. The CDR3 nucleotides read TGTGCCAGCAGTAGGGGACTAGCGGGGGCCTACGAGCAGTACTTC. Encoded protein: CASSRGLAGAYEQYF.

The rearrangement joins TRBV6-4 to TRBJ2-7, with TRBD2 matching over 8 bases. V lost 5 bases to trimming and J lost 2 bases; unmatched junction nucleotides: 5. The CDR3 loop spans 14 amino acids. The germline V gene encodes CDR1 MRHNA and CDR2 SNTAGT. Written as DNA, the CDR3 is TGTGCCAGCAGTCTAGCGGGCATAGCCTACGAGCAGTACTTC. Its translation: CASSLAGIAYEQYF.

The rearrangement joins TRBV6-5 to TRBJ2-1, with 10 bases that match TRBD1. The V gene's germline CDR1 is MNHEY and CDR2 SVGAGI. The V gene end was trimmed by 4 bases and the J gene end by 5 bases; junction bases not matched to a gene: 8. The CDR3 runs to 16 residues. The CDR3 is CASSSTGGAGDNEQFF. The CDR3 DNA reads TGTGCCAGCAGTTCGACAGGGGGCGCGGGTGACAATGAGCAGTTCTTC.

This clonotype appeared once. The V call is TRBV29-1, the J call TRBJ2-7; tentative D call: TRBD1 (5 bases). From germline, CDR1 is SQVTM and CDR2 ANQGSEA. V lost 3 bases, J lost 1 base, and 16 bases lay in between. CDR3 size: 15 residues. CDR3 region: CSVEVDTAPSYEQYF. CDR3 DNA: TGCAGCGTTGAGGTGGACACTGCACCATCCTACGAGCAGTACTTC.

The chain carries TRBV19 and TRBJ2-1, with a tentative D call TRBD1 (5 bases). The V end lost 3 bases, the J end lost 2 bases, and 8 bases lay between the germline ends. The CDR3 spans 14 residues. Germline loops: CDR1 LNHDA, CDR2 SQIVND (reference sequence). This chain's CDR3 is CASSIMDTYNEQFF. DNA of the CDR3: TGTGCCAGTAGTATTATGGACACCTACAATGAGCAGTTCTTC.

V gene TRBV6-5 combines with J gene TRBJ1-4; no definite D call. Germline V CDR1 and CDR2: MNHEY, SVGAGI. The CDR3 covers 16 residues. V was shortened by 0 bases and J by 5 bases, with 13 bases between the two germline ends. This CDR3 is CASSYSEGSPNEKLFF. CDR3 bases: TGTGCCAGCAGTTACTCGGAGGGATCTCCCAATGAAAAACTGTTTTTT.